The 17 T cell receptor beta chains reported below all come from one sample, sequenced in a study of cytomegalovirus exposure and HLA in healthy donors. PCR primers comprised 60 Vbeta and 13 Jbeta primers. The method was immunoSEQ multiplex PCR; TCRdb's version includes in-frame clones alone and lacks a portion of them. The sample records approximately 180,000 clones, approximately 72% being singletons. What was sequenced was PBMCs. The receptors derive from a human donor in good health.

The chain recombines TRBV5-5 with TRBJ1-3; 7 nucleotides match TRBD1. This CDR3 spans 17 amino acids. Germline V gene sequence: CDR1 SGHKS, CDR2 YYEKEE (reference sequence). J lost 0 bases, V lost 0 bases, and 6 bases had no gene match. The CDR3 loop reads CASSLGGQSASGNTIYF. The CDR3 DNA is TGTGCCAGCAGCTTGGGGGGACAGAGCGCCTCTGGAAACACCATATATTTT.

This clone was seen just once. This rearrangement joins TRBV9 to TRBJ2-7; the match to TRBD2 covers 8 bases. Trimming at V came to 0 bases and at J to 3 bases, leaving 2 bases not matched to a gene. The V gene's germline CDR1 is SGDLS and CDR2 YYNGEE. The CDR3 totals 14 residues. The chain's CDR3 is CASSVGSGDYEQYF. Here the CDR3 DNA reads TGTGCCAGCAGCGTAGGTAGCGGGGACTACGAGCAGTACTTC.

The chain combines TRBV5-6 with TRBJ1-1, with D tentatively TRBD1 (5 bases). Trimming took 0 bases from V and 4 from J, leaving 13 bases between them. The germline V gene has CDR1 SGHDT and CDR2 YYEEEE. The CDR3 loop spans 15 amino acids. CDR3 residues: CASSLGGGTSTEAFF. The DNA for the CDR3 is TGTGCCAGCAGCTTGGGGGGGGGTACATCCACTGAAGCTTTCTTT.

V is TRBV7-2 and J is TRBJ1-2; D is unresolved. This CDR3 region has 15 residues. Germline values: CDR1 SGHTA, CDR2 FQGNSA. V was shortened by 1 base and J by 5 bases, with 14 bases between the two germline ends. CDR3 in amino acids: CASSLVQLGEYGYTF. The CDR3 nucleotides are TGTGCCAGCAGCTTAGTACAATTAGGAGAATATGGCTACACCTTC.

The chain carries TRBV19 and TRBJ2-7; 9 nucleotides match TRBD1. The junction had 3 bases not matched to a gene; V was cut back by 3 bases and J by 6 bases. This CDR3 is 13 amino acids long. In germline, CDR1 is LNHDA, CDR2 SQIVND (reference sequence). The CDR3 sequence: CASSMDRGGEQYF. Written as DNA, the CDR3 is TGTGCCAGTAGTATGGACAGGGGAGGCGAGCAGTACTTC.

CDR3 nucleotide sequence: TGTGCCAGCAGCTCCCCTAGCGGGGCGGCCGGGGAGCTGTTTTTT. Protein: CASSSPSGAAGELFF. The V and J genes are TRBV5-4 and TRBJ2-2, with 9 bases lining up with TRBD2. Per germline, CDR1 SGHNT and CDR2 YYREEE (reference sequence). This CDR3 spans 15 amino acids. The trim removed 3 bases at V and 6 bases at J, leaving 6 bases unmatched.

The chain combines TRBV9 with TRBJ2-3; maybe TRBD2 (5 bases). CDR3 length: 15 residues. In germline, CDR1 is SGDLS, CDR2 YYNGEE. Trimming stripped 0 bases from V and 1 base from J, with 9 bases between. The CDR3 DNA sequence: TGTGCCAGCAGCGTAGCTTACGGGGGCACAGATACGCAGTATTTT. Encoded protein: CASSVAYGGTDTQYF.

The rearrangement uses TRBV25-1 and TRBJ1-5; D gene uncertain. There are 15 residues in the CDR3. The V end lost 2 bases, the J end lost 7 bases, and 15 bases lay between the germline ends. Germline V lookup: CDR1 MGHDK, CDR2 SYGVNS. The DNA of the CDR3 is TGTGCCAGCAGTGAACTCCGTGAGGTTGGGCAGCCCCAGCATTTT. Its protein is CASSELREVGQPQHF.

The chain uses TRBV2 and TRBJ2-2, with D perhaps matching TRBD1 (6 bases). This CDR3 has 14 amino acids. Trimming cost V 8 bases and J 2 bases, with 12 bases left between them. Germline-derived CDR1 and CDR2 are SNHLY and FYNNEI. The CDR3 DNA is TGTGCCAGCCAGAGGGACACCAACACCGGGGAGCTGTTTTTT. This sequence encodes CASQRDTNTGELFF.

The V call is TRBV5-1, the J call TRBJ2-3, with D tentatively TRBD2 (5 bases). Germline assignment: CDR1 SGHRS and CDR2 YFSETQ. The CDR3 runs to 13 residues. Trimming cost V 4 bases and J 9 bases, with 15 bases left between them. For the CDR3, the DNA is TGCGCCAGCAGCCCTGGAGTCCGAGGGACGCAGTATTTT. Protein sequence: CASSPGVRGTQYF.

This rearrangement joins TRBV2 to TRBJ2-5; D gene uncertain. V gave up 4 bases and J gave up 3 bases, with 3 bases separating them. The V gene's germline CDR1 is SNHLY and CDR2 FYNNEI. This CDR3 spans 11 amino acids. The CDR3 bases are TGTGCCAGCAGTGGAGAAGAGACCCAGTACTTC. It yields the protein CASSGEETQYF.

This clone was recorded a few times. CDR3: CASSEGRGEKLFF. In nucleotides, the CDR3 is TGTGCCAGCAGTGAGGGTAGGGGTGAAAAACTGTTTTTT. The J gene is TRBJ1-4, the V gene TRBV2, with D perhaps TRBD1 (5 bases). CDR1 SNHLY and CDR2 FYNNEI come from the germline V gene. V was trimmed by 3 bases and J by 7 bases, leaving 9 bases between them. The CDR3 is 13 residues long.

This chain joins TRBV27 and TRBJ2-3; 15 bases align to TRBD2. With V trimmed by 5 bases and J by 3 bases, 6 bases remained unmatched. CDR3 length: 17 residues. Germline lookup yields CDR1 MNHEY and CDR2 SMNVEV (reference sequence). The CDR3 protein is CASSPRTSGGGTDTQYF. The CDR3 DNA follows: TGTGCCAGCAGTCCCAGGACTAGCGGGGGGGGTACAGATACGCAGTATTTT.

J is TRBJ2-7 and V is TRBV9, with TRBD1 matching over 9 bases. V lost 4 bases and J lost 5; bases outside the gene matches: 7. Germline values: CDR1 SGDLS, CDR2 YYNGEE. The CDR3 is 14 amino acids. CDR3 amino acids: CASSLGQGFDEQYF. CDR3 coding DNA: TGTGCCAGCAGCTTAGGACAGGGGTTCGACGAGCAGTACTTC. The variable domain in full, completed from reference TRBV9 and TRBJ2-7, reads DSGVTQTPKHLITATGQRVTLRCSPRSGDLSVYWYQQSLDQGLQFLIQYYNGEERAKGNILERFSAQQFPDLHSELNLSSLELGDSALYFCASSLGQGFDEQYFGPGTRLTVT.

The chain has TRBV19 and TRBJ2-1; D may be TRBD2 (5 bases). Trimming shortened V by 5 bases and J by 5 bases, and 16 bases separated the two germline ends. The CDR3 runs 15 residues. Germline lookup yields CDR1 LNHDA and CDR2 SQIVND (reference sequence). The CDR3 DNA sequence: TGTGCCAGTAGTTCCACTTTAAGCGGCAACAATGAGCAGTTCTTC. Its translation is CASSSTLSGNNEQFF. Supplemented by reference TRBV19 and TRBJ2-1, the full variable domain reads DGGITQSPKYLFRKEGQNVTLSCEQNLNHDAMYWYRQDPGQGLRLIYYSQIVNDFQKGDIAEGYSVSREKKESFPLTVTSAQKNPTAFYLCASSSTLSGNNEQFFGPGTRLTVL.

Here the CDR3 reads CASSLVDGGEAFF. In DNA form, the CDR3 reads TGCGCCAGCAGCTTGGTTGACGGCGGTGAAGCTTTCTTT. This rearrangement joins TRBV5-1 to TRBJ1-1, with D hard to call. This CDR3 has 13 amino acids. Germline-derived CDR1 and CDR2 are SGHRS and YFSETQ. Trimming removed 0 bases at V and 7 bases at J, with 10 bases between.

This chain uses TRBV9 with TRBJ2-7, with D perhaps matching TRBD2 (7 bases). Trimming pared 3 bases from V and 5 bases from J, leaving 12 bases between. The CDR3 totals 13 residues. In germline, CDR1 is SGDLS, CDR2 YYNGEE. CDR3 sequence: CASSGGGLDEQYF. CDR3 DNA: TGTGCCAGCAGCGGGGGGGGCCTGGACGAGCAGTACTTC.